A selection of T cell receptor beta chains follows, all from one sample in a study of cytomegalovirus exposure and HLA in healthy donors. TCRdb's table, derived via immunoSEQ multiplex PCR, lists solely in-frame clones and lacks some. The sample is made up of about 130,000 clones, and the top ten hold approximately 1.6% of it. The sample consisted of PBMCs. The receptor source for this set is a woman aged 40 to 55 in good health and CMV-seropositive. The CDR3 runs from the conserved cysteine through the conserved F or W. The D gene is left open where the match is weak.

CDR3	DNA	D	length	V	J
CASSLGAAQPQHF	TGTGCCAGTAGTTTAGGGGCCGCTCAGCCCCAGCATTTT	.	13	TRBV19	TRBJ1-5
CASSLRPWAGSWMNTEAFF	TGTGCCAGCAGTTTAAGGCCTTGGGCAGGGTCATGGATGAACACTGAAGCTTTCTTT	.	19	TRBV28	TRBJ1-1
CASNPTSGRRQETQYF	TGTGCCAGCAATCCTACTAGCGGGAGGCGGCAAGAGACCCAGTACTTC	TRBD2	16	TRBV2	TRBJ2-5
CAWSVPGQDSNQPQHF	TGTGCCTGGAGTGTACCCGGACAGGATAGCAATCAGCCCCAGCATTTT	TRBD1	16	TRBV30	TRBJ1-5
CASSVGGGQETQYF	TGTGCCAGCAGCGTCGGGGGGGGCCAAGAGACCCAGTACTTC	TRBD2	14	TRBV7-2	TRBJ2-5
CASSRKRAGGSYNEQFF	TGTGCCAGCAGCCGAAAGCGTGCGGGAGGCTCCTACAATGAGCAGTTCTTC	TRBD2	17	TRBV5-4	TRBJ2-1
CASSLWTSGSGSPPREQYF	TGTGCCAGCAGTTTATGGACCTCCGGAAGCGGGAGTCCACCTCGGGAGCAGTACTTC	TRBD2	19	TRBV28	TRBJ2-7
CASSLSGNYEQYF	TGTGCCAGCAGCTTAAGCGGGAACTACGAGCAGTACTTC	TRBD2	13	TRBV13	TRBJ2-7
CASSPTSGSYNEQFF	TGTGCCAGCTCACCGACTAGCGGGTCTTACAATGAGCAGTTCTTC	TRBD2	15	TRBV18	TRBJ2-1
CASSLAGQGRSLF	TGTGCCAGCAGCTTAGCGGGTCAGGGGCGGTCGCTCTTC	.	13	TRBV7-2	TRBJ2-1
CASSQSSGSEQYF	TGCGCCAGCAGCCAATCGTCCGGGAGCGAGCAGTACTTC	.	13	TRBV4-1	TRBJ2-7
CASSPRQGISYNEQFF	TGTGCCAGTAGTCCAAGACAGGGGATATCCTACAATGAGCAGTTCTTC	TRBD1	16	TRBV19	TRBJ2-1
CASSLGGADTNEQYF	TGTGCCAGCAGCTTGGGAGGGGCCGACACCAACGAGCAGTACTTC	TRBD2	15	TRBV7-7	TRBJ2-7
CSIGGDQPQHF	TGCAGCATAGGGGGTGATCAGCCCCAGCATTTT	.	11	TRBV20-1	TRBJ1-5